The 5 T cell receptor beta chains listed next were all sequenced from one sample in a study of CD8 T cells in ankylosing spondylitis (dated by TCRdb to the late 2010s). Library creation used 5' RACE. TCRdb records Illumina HiSeq 2500 as the sequencer. In TCRdb, the public reads were trimmed at Q25 with fastp and aligned with MiXCR, with productive beta chains retained. Rows are unified per CDR3 protein, each entry keeping the most common DNA and genes. The sample table holds roughly 46,000 distinct CDR3 sequences, of which about 4.2% were seen once. The leading ten clones occupy around 4.1% of the sample. Sequencing was performed on blood, either unsorted or a sorted T cell fraction (not recorded which). The receptors stem from a female donor with ankylosing spondylitis or in good health (not recorded which).

This clonotype was seen repeatedly, ten times or more. V usage is TRBV9 and J usage is TRBJ2-3; D gene unclear. The ends were cut back, 0 bases at V and 8 bases at J, with 16 bases in the middle. The CDR3 spans 15 residues. Germline values: CDR1 SGDLS, CDR2 YYNGEE. Here the CDR3 DNA reads TGTGCCAGCAGCGTAGATCCTCGATTCGACGGTACGCAGTATTTT. This encodes CASSVDPRFDGTQYF.

At least ten counts were recorded for this clonotype. The J gene is TRBJ2-1, the V gene TRBV9; D is ambiguous. V was shortened by 2 bases and J by 4 bases, with 10 bases between the two germline ends. From germline, CDR1 is SGDLS and CDR2 YYNGEE. This CDR3 region has 14 residues. CDR3 sequence: CASSVRGDYNEQFF. DNA of the CDR3: TGTGCCAGCAGCGTTCGCGGCGATTACAATGAGCAGTTCTTC.

This clonotype was recorded many times. The chain links TRBV9 to TRBJ1-1; the match to TRBD1 covers 9 bases. Germline-derived CDR1 and CDR2 are SGDLS and YYNGEE. The CDR3 is 18 residues long. V lost 0 bases and J lost 3; bases outside the gene matches: 12. The CDR3 DNA sequence: TGTGCCAGCAGCGTAGCTCTCACAGGGGGCGGGAAGGACACTGAAGCTTTCTTT. Translating gives CASSVALTGGGKDTEAFF.

At least ten counts were recorded for this clonotype. The genes are TRBV9 and TRBJ2-5; 7 bases agree with TRBD2. The germline V gene encodes CDR1 SGDLS and CDR2 YYNGEE. This CDR3 has 15 residues. Trimming cost V 0 bases and J 4 bases; bases outside gene matches: 6. This CDR3 reads CASSVAGGVGETQYF. The CDR3 nucleotides read TGTGCCAGCAGCGTAGCTGGGGGGGTAGGAGAGACCCAGTACTTC.

This clonotype has ten or more counts. The rearrangement links TRBV9 to TRBJ2-1, with TRBD1 matching 11 bases. V shed 4 bases, J shed 7 bases, and the junction held 13 bases outside the gene matches. Germline-derived CDR1 and CDR2 are SGDLS and YYNGEE. The CDR3 totals 17 residues. The CDR3 nucleotides read TGTGCCAGCAGCCCATCACTGGGACAGGGGGGTCTAAATGAGCAGTTCTTC. This gives the protein CASSPSLGQGGLNEQFF.